The 3 T cell receptor beta chains below all came from one sample that was sequenced in a study of CD8 T cells in Susac syndrome. RNA amounts of 0.5 to 1 ug underwent reverse transcription with random hexamers. Using its own MiXCR run on the immunoSEQ multiplex PCR reads, TCRdb lists one record per CDR3 protein. This sample has 330,000 or so distinct CDR3 sequences, with approximately 89% found just once. Source material: CD8+ T cells from PBMCs. These receptors were obtained from a human donor with multiple sclerosis.

The chain employs TRBV2 and TRBJ2-5; 8 bases are shared with TRBD2. There are 15 residues in the CDR3. Germline V gene sequence: CDR1 SNHLY, CDR2 FYNNEI. V lost 7 bases, J lost 0 bases, and 7 bases stayed unmatched. CDR3 in DNA: TGTGCCAGCATGCTAGCGGGCAGGTACCAAGAGACCCAGTACTTC. Protein product: CASMLAGRYQETQYF.

The V gene is TRBV30, the J gene TRBJ1-4; D is undetermined. CDR1 GTSNPN and CDR2 SVGIG come from the germline V gene (reference sequence). The CDR3 runs 18 residues. The V gene lost 3 bases and the J gene lost 4 bases, with 24 bases spanning the gap. The CDR3, as DNA: TGTGCCTGGAGAAGGGCAGATGAAGACCTTGATGTTAATGAAAAACTGTTTTTT. Protein: CAWRRADEDLDVNEKLFF.

The chain joins TRBV20-1 to TRBJ1-1; D gene uncertain. The CDR3 has 15 amino acids. Germline V gene data show CDR1 as DFQATT and CDR2 as SNEGSKA (reference sequence). The V gene lost 6 bases and the J gene lost 4 bases, with 21 bases spanning the gap. CDR3 nucleotides: TGCAGTGCCAGACCTTCGACGTTGGAGGGCACTGAAGCTTTCTTT. Translating gives CSARPSTLEGTEAFF.